The entry below describes one T cell receptor beta chain. What it binds is not known. The entry originates in a study of PD-1 blockade in classical Hodgkin lymphoma. On the study more broadly: Intravenous infusions of nivolumab 3 mg/kg reached patients every 2 weeks.

Time point reported: cycle 4 day 1 (C4D1), after 6 weeks of nivolumab. Every one of the patients relapsed after autologous stem cell transplantation (brentuximab vedotin exposure was variable). Negative selection with magnetic separation was used to purify CD4+ T cells from thawed PBMCs. Regarding the study as a whole: TCR diversity in CD4+, not CD8+, cells rose significantly by C4D1. Prior to therapy, complete responders displayed diversity much like that of newly diagnosed patients.

Sequenced by immunoSEQ multiplex PCR; TCRdb stores in-frame clones only, minus some. The data contain about 17,000 clones, over 65% of them singletons. V lost 1 base, J lost 3 bases, and 3 bases stayed unmatched. This CDR3 spans 15 amino acids. Germline V gives CDR1 LNHNV, CDR2 YYDKDF (reference sequence). The chain combines TRBV15 with TRBJ2-1, with TRBD1 matching 7 bases. The receptor comes from a human donor with classical Hodgkin lymphoma. Sequenced here: CD4+ T cells from blood, sampled before the fourth cycle of nivolumab. CDR3 coding DNA: TGTGCCACCAGCAGAGGACAGGGCAACTACAATGAGCAGTTCTTC. It yields the protein CATSRGQGNYNEQFF.